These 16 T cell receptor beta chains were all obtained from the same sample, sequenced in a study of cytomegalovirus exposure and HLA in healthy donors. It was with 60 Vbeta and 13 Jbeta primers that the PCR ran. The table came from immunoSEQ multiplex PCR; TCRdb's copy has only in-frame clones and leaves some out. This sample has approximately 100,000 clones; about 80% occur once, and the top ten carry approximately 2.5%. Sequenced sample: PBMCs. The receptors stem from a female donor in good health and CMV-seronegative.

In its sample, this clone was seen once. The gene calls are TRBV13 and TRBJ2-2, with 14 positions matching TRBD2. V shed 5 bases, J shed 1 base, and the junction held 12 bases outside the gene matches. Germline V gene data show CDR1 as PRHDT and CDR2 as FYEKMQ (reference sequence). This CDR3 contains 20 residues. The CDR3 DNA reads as TGTGCCAGCAGCACTAACATCGGACTAGCGGGGGGAAGGAACACCGGGGAGCTGTTTTTT. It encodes CASSTNIGLAGGRNTGELFF.

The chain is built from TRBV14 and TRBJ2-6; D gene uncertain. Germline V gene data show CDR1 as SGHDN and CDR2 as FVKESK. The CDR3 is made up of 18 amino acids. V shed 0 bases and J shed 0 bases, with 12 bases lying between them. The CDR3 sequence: CASSQDRGFPSGANVLTF. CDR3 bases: TGTGCCAGCAGCCAAGATAGAGGCTTCCCCTCTGGGGCCAACGTCCTGACTTTC.

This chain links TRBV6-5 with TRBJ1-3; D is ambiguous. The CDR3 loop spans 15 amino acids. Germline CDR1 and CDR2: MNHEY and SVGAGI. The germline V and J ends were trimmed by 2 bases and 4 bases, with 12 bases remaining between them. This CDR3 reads CASSYGEDGGNTIYF. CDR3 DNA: TGTGCCAGCAGTTACGGGGAGGACGGAGGAAACACCATATATTTT.

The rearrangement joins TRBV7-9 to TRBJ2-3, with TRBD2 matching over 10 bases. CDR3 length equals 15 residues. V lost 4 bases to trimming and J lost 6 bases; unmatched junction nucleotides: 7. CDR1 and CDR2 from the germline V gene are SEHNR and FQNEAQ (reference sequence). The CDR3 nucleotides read TGTGCCAGCAGCTCGAGCGGGGGGGCTGTGGATACGCAGTATTTT. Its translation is CASSSSGGAVDTQYF. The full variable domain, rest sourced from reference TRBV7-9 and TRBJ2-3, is DTGVSQNPRHKITKRGQNVTFRCDPISEHNRLYWYRQTLGQGPEFLTYFQNEAQLEKSRLLSDRFSAERPKGSFSTLEIQRTEQGDSAMYLCASSSSGGAVDTQYFGPGTRLTVL.

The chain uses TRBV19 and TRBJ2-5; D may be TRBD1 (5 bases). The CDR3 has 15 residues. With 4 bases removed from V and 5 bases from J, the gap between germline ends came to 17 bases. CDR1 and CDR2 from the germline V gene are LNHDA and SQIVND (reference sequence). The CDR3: CASSTQRGPQETQYF. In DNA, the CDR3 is TGTGCCAGTAGTACCCAAAGGGGCCCCCAGGAGACCCAGTACTTC.

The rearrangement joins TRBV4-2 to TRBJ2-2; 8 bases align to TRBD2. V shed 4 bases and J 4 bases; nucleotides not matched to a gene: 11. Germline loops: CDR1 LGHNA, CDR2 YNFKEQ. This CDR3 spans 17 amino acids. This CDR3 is CASSLDSGALITGELFF. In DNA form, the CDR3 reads TGTGCCAGCAGCCTAGATAGCGGGGCACTAATCACCGGGGAGCTGTTTTTT.

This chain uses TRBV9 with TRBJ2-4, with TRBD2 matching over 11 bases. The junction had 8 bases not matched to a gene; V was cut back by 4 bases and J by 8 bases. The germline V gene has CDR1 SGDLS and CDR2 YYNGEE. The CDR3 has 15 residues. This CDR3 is CASSTSSGGGDIQYF. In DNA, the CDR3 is TGTGCCAGCAGCACCAGTAGCGGGGGGGGCGACATTCAGTACTTC.

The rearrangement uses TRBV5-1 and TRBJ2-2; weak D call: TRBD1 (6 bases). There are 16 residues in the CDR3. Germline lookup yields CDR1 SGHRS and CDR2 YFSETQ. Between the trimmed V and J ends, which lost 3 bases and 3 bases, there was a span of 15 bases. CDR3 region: CASSSTGSRDTGELFF. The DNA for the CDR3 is TGCGCCAGCAGCTCAACAGGGTCTCGAGACACCGGGGAGCTGTTTTTT. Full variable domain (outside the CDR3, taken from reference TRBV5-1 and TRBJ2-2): KAGVTQTPRYLIKTRGQQVTLSCSPISGHRSVSWYQQTPGQGLQFLFEYFSETQRNKGNFPGRFSGRQFSNSRSEMNVSTLELGDSALYLCASSSTGSRDTGELFFGEGSRLTVL.

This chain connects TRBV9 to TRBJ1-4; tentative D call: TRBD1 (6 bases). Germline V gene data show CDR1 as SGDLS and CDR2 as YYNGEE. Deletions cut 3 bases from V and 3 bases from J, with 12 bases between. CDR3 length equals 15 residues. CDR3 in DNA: TGTGCCAGCAGCGCCCAAGGGGGGGCTAATGAAAAACTGTTTTTT. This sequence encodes CASSAQGGANEKLFF.

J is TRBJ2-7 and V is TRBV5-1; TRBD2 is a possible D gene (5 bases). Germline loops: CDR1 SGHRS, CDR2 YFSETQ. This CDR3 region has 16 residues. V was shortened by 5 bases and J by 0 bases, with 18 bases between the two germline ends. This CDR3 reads CASSPSPAESSYEQYF. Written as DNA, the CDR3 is TGCGCCAGCAGTCCATCCCCAGCGGAGAGCTCCTACGAGCAGTACTTC.

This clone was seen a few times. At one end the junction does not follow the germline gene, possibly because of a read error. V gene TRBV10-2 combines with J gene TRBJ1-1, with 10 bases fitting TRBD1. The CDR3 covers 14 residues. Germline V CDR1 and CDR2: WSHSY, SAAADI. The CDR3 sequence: CASSESGTGVYRPF. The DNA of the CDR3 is TGCGCCAGCAGTGAGTCCGGGACAGGGGTATATCGTCCATTT.

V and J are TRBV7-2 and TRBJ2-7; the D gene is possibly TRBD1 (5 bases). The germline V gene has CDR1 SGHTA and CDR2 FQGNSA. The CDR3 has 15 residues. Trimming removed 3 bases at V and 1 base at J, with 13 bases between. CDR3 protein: CASSLTDDVSYEQYF. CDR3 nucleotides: TGTGCCAGCAGCTTGACAGATGACGTATCCTACGAGCAGTACTTC.

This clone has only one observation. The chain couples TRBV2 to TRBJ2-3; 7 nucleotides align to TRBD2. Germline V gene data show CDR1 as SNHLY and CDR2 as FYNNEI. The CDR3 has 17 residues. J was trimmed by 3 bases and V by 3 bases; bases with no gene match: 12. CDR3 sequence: CASSEASGIFRTDTQYF. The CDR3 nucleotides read TGTGCCAGCAGTGAGGCTAGCGGTATCTTTAGGACAGATACGCAGTATTTT.

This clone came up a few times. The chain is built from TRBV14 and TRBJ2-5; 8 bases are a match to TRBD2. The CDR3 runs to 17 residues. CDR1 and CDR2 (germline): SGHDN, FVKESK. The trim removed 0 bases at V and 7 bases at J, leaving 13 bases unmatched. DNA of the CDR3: TGTGCCAGCAGCCAAGATCGGAGTAGCGGGGCCTTCGGGACCCAGTACTTC. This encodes CASSQDRSSGAFGTQYF.

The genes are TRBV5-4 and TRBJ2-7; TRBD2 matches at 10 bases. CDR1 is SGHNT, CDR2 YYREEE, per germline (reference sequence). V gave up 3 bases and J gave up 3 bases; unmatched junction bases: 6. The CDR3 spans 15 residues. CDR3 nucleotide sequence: TGTGCCAGCAGCTCCGGGACTAGCGCACTCTACGAGCAGTACTTC. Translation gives CASSSGTSALYEQYF.

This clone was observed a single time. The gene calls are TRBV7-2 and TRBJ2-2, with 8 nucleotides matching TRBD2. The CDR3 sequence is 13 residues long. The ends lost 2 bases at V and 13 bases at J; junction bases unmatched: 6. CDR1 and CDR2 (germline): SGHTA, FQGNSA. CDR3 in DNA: TGTGCCAGCAGCTTAACACTAGCGGCAGGGCTGTTTTTT. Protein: CASSLTLAAGLFF.